The present TCR beta chain was sequenced within a study of T cells expressing NK-cell markers. Study results and caveats: These clonotypes also led the CD3+CD56-NKG2C+ fraction in a few donors.

A note on this clonotype: What it binds is not known.

This CDR3 region has 19 residues. Reprocessing the 5' RACE reads, TCRdb reports a single entry for every CDR3 protein and omits DNA. The specimen's table records about 460,000 distinct CDR3 sequences. The gene calls are TRBV12-3 or TRBV12-4 and TRBJ1-2; absent DNA, TCRdb's TRBD1 call cannot be checked. This clonotype originated in a woman in her forties or fifties in good health. Specimen: blood T cells: a sorted CD56 or NKG2C T cell subset, CD4+ or CD8+ T cells, or bulk PBMC T cells (not recorded which). Here the CDR3 reads CASSLEKGHRLSMINGYTF.